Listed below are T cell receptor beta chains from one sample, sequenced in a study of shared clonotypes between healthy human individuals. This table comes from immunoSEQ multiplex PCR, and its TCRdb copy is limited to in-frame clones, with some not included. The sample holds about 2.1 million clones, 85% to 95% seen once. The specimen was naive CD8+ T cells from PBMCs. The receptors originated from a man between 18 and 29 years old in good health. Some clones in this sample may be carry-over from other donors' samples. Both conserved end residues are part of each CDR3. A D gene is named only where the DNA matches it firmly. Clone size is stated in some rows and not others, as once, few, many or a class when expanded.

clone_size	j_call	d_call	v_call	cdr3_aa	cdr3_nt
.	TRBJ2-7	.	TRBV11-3	CASSLSPYEQYF	TGTGCCAGCAGCTTATCCCCGTACGAGCAGTACTTC
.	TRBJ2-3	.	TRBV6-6	CASSYKLDTQYF	TGTGCCAGCAGTTACAAACTAGATACGCAGTATTTT
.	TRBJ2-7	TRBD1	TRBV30	CAWDGTGFNEQYF	TGTGCCTGGGACGGGACAGGGTTCAACGAGCAGTACTTC
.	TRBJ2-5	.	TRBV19	CASSGSETQYF	TGTGCCAGTAGTGGGTCAGAGACCCAGTACTTC
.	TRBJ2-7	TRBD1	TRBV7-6	CASSSRDRGPTYEQYF	TGTGCCAGCAGCTCAAGAGACAGGGGCCCTACCTACGAGCAGTACTTC
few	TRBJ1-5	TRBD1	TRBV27	CASSWTGGNQPQHF	TGTGCCAGCAGTTGGACAGGAGGCAATCAGCCCCAGCATTTT
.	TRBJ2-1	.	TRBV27	CASSSRGNEQFF	TGTGCCAGCAGTAGCAGGGGCAATGAGCAGTTCTTC
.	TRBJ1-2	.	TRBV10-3	CAISEERGLNYGYTF	TGTGCCATCAGTGAAGAGAGGGGCCTGAACTATGGCTACACCTTC
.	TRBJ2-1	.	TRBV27	CASSYTGSPPVQFF	TGTGCCAGCTCCTACACCGGGTCCCCTCCTGTGCAGTTCTTC
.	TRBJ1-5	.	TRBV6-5	CASRGVGGNQPQHF	TGTGCCAGCAGGGGGGTTGGGGGCAATCAGCCCCAGCATTTT
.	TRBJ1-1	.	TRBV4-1	CASSQEPGVSTEAFF	TGCGCCAGCAGCCAAGAACCGGGGGTTAGCACTGAAGCTTTCTTT
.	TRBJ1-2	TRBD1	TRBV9	CASSVTGDSRYGYTF	TGTGCCAGCAGCGTTACAGGGGATTCCCGGTATGGCTACACCTTC
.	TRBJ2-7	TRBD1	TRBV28	CASSSTGFDRADYEQYF	TGTGCCAGCAGCTCGACAGGCTTTGACAGGGCAGACTACGAGCAGTACTTC
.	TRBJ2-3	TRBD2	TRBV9	CASSDPPGDRASGRTSSTDTQYF	TGTGCCAGCAGCGACCCCCCGGGCGATCGGGCTAGCGGGAGGACCTCTAGCACAGATACGCAGTATTTT
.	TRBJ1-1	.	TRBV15	CATSRAGRTNTEAFF	TGTGCCACCAGCAGGGCTGGACGGACGAACACTGAAGCTTTCTTT
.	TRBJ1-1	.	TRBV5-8	CASSLGLLNTEAFF	TGTGCCAGCAGCTTGGGACTCCTGAACACTGAAGCTTTCTTT
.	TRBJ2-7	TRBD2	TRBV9	CASSGSSGSYEQYF	TGTGCCAGCAGCGGATCTAGCGGCTCCTACGAGCAGTACTTC
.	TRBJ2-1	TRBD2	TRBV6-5	CASSYGTSAYNEQFF	TGTGCCAGCAGTTACGGGACTAGCGCATACAATGAGCAGTTCTTC
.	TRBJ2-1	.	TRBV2	CASRTEGRRPYNEQFF	TGTGCCAGCAGAACCGAAGGGAGACGACCCTACAATGAGCAGTTCTTC
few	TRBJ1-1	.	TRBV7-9	CASSLPAGVPEAFF	TGTGCCAGCAGCTTACCCGCAGGGGTCCCTGAAGCTTTCTTT
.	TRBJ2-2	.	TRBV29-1	CSAIIRDPNTGELFF	TGCAGCGCCATAATCCGGGACCCGAACACCGGGGAGCTGTTTTTT
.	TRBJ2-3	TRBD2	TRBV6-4	CASRGPGLAGGPDTQYF	TGTGCCAGCAGGGGACCGGGACTAGCGGGAGGGCCTGATACGCAGTATTTT
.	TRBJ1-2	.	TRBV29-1	CSVERGDGYGYTF	TGCAGCGTTGAGAGGGGGGACGGGTATGGCTACACCTTC
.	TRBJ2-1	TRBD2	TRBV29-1	CSVEDPYSGGYNEQFF	TGCAGCGTTGAAGATCCGTATAGCGGGGGTTACAATGAGCAGTTCTTC
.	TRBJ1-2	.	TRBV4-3	CASSQEWSGQPSYGYTF	TGCGCCAGCAGCCAAGAGTGGTCGGGGCAACCGTCCTATGGCTACACCTTC
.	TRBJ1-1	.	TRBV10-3	CAISGDAEAFF	TGTGCCATCAGTGGGGACGCCGAAGCTTTCTTT
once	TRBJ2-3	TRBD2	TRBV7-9	CASSLPSGPASTDTQYF	TGTGCCAGCAGCTTACCTAGCGGCCCTGCTAGCACAGATACGCAGTATTTT
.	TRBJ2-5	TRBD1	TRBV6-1	CASARPGQDRETQYF	TGTGCCAGCGCTCGACCTGGACAGGATCGAGAGACCCAGTACTTC
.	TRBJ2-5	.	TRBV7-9	CASSLAPGWETQYF	TGTGCCAGCAGCTTAGCTCCCGGATGGGAGACCCAGTACTTC
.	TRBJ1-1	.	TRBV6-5	CASSYSQGEFEAFF	TGTGCCAGCAGTTACTCGCAGGGCGAATTTGAAGCTTTCTTT
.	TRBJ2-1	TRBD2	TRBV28	CASSTPGLAGVLDNEQFF	TGTGCCAGCAGTACACCCGGACTAGCGGGAGTTTTGGACAATGAGCAGTTCTTC
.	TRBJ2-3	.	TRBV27	CASSPRAVRDTQYF	TGTGCCAGCAGTCCTCGAGCGGTCCGGGATACGCAGTATTTT
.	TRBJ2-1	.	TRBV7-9	CASSLGGASAKYNEQFF	TGTGCCAGCAGCTTAGGGGGGGCTAGCGCTAAGTACAATGAGCAGTTCTTC
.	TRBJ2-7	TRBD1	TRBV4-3	CASSQGTGGPYEQYF	TGCGCCAGCAGCCAAGGGACAGGGGGCCCCTACGAGCAGTACTTC
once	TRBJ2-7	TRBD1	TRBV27	CASSPRQGYEQYF	TGTGCCAGCAGTCCTCGACAGGGATACGAGCAGTACTTC
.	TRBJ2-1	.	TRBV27	CASSFTAPDNEQFF	TGTGCCAGCAGCTTCACGGCTCCCGACAATGAGCAGTTCTTC
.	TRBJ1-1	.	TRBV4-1	CASSQGPQPMNTEAFF	TGCGCCAGCAGCCAAGGACCACAGCCTATGAACACTGAAGCTTTCTTT
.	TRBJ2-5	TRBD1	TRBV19	CASSESSGQNQETQYF	TGTGCCAGTAGCGAGAGCTCGGGACAGAACCAAGAGACCCAGTACTTC
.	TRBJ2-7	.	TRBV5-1	CASRLAPGQLYEQYF	TGCGCCAGCAGATTGGCCCCCGGGCAGCTCTACGAGCAGTACTTC
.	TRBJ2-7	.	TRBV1	CTSSQVLVTYQQYF	TGCACCAGCAGCCAAGTACTAGTCACCTACCAGCAGTACTTC
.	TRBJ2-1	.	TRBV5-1	CATRITYNEQFF	TGCGCCACCAGGATAACCTACAATGAGCAGTTCTTC
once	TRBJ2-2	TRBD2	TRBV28	CASSTPELAGGPPGELFF	TGTGCCAGCAGTACCCCGGAACTAGCGGGAGGGCCCCCAGGGGAGCTGTTTTTT
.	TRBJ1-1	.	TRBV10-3	CAIRGGKGEGTEAFF	TGTGCCATCAGGGGCGGGAAAGGGGAGGGGACTGAAGCTTTCTTT
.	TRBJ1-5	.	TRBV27	CASSLSRSGNQPQHF	TGTGCCAGCAGTTTATCGAGGTCAGGGAATCAGCCCCAGCATTTT
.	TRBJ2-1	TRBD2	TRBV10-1	CASTRLAGGRSYNEQFF	TGCGCCAGCACCAGACTAGCGGGAGGGCGCAGCTACAATGAGCAGTTCTTC
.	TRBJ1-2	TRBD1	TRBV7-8	CASSPKTTGGYGYTF	TGTGCCAGCAGCCCGAAAACCACAGGGGGCTATGGCTACACCTTC
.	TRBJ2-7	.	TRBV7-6	CASSLERDGVEQYF	TGTGCCAGCAGCTTAGAACGGGATGGGGTCGAGCAGTACTTC